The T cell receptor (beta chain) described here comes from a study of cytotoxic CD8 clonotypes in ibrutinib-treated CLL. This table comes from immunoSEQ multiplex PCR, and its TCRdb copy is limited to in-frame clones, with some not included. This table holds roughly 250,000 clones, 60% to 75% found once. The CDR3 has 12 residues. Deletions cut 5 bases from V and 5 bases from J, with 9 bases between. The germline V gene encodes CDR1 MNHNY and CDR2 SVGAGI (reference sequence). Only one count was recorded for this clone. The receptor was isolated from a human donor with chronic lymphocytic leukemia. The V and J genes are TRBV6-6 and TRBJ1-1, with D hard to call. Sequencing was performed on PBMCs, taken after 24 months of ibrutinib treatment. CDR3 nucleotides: TGTGCCAGCAGTCCACTCGGAACTGAAGCTTTCTTT. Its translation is CASSPLGTEAFF.